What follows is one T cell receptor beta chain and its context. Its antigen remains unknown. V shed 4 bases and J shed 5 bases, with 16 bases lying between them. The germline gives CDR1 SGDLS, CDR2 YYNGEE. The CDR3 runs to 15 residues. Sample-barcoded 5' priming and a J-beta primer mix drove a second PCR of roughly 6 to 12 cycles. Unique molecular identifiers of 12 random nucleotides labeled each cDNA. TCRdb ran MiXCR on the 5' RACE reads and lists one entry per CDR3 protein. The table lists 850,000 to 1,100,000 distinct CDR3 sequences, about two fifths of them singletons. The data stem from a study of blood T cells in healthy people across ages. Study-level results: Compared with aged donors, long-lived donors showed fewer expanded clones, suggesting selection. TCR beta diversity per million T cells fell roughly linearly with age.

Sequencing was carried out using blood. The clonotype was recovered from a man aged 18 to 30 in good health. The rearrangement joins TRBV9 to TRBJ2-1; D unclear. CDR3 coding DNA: TGTGCCAGCAGCCTCGAGGACCTTCCCAACAATGAGCAGTTCTTC. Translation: CASSLEDLPNNEQFF. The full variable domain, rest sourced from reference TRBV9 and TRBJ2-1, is DSGVTQTPKHLITATGQRVTLRCSPRSGDLSVYWYQQSLDQGLQFLIQYYNGEERAKGNILERFSAQQFPDLHSELNLSSLELGDSALYFCASSLEDLPNNEQFFGPGTRLTVL.